This T cell receptor (beta chain) comes out of a study of blood T cell repertoires in COVID-19. For the study at large: Specimens from acute and convalescent COVID-19 originated in the United States, Italy and Spain. T cells, B-cell-depleted T cells, or PBMCs provided the cDNA or gDNA that served as material.

The protocol was immunoSEQ multiplex PCR, while the TCRdb copy is restricted to in-frame clones and leaves out a portion. The sample lists 200,000 or so clones, 80% to 90% seen once, with 3% to 4% in the top ten. Researchers sorted participants into cohorts using their self-reported clinical history. The germline gives CDR1 MDHEN, CDR2 SYDVKM. The V and J ends lost 9 bases and 5 bases respectively, with 7 bases between them. The CDR3 extends over 10 amino acids. V and J are TRBV28 and TRBJ1-2; D not resolved. The sequenced sample was PBMCs or T cells enriched from blood (not recorded which). The clonotype originates from a woman between 40 and 55 years old with acute COVID-19. The CDR3 reads CASQDYGYTF. CDR3 nucleotide sequence: TGTGCCAGTCAGGATTATGGCTACACCTTC.